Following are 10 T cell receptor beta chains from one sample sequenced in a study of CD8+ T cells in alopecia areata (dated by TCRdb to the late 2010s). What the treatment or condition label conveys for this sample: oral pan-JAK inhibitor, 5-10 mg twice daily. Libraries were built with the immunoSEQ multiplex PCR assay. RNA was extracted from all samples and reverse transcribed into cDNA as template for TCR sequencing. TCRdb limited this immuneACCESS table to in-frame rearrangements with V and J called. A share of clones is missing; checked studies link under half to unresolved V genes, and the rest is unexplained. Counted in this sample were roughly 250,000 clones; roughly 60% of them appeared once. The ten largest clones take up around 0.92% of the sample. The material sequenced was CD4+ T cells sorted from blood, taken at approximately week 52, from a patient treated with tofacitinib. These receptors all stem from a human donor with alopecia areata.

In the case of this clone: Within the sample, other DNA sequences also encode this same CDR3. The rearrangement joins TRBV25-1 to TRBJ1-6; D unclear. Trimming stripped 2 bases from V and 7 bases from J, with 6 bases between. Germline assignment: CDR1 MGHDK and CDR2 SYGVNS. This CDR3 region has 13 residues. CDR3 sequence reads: CASSEVGNSPLHF. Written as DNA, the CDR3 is TGTGCCAGCAGTGAAGTTGGGAATTCACCCCTCCACTTT.

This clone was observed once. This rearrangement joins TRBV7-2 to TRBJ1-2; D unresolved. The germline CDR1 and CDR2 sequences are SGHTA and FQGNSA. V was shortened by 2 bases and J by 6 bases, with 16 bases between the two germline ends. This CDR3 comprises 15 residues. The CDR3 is CASSLFQPLANGYTF. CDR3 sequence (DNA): TGTGCCAGCAGCTTATTCCAACCCCTGGCTAATGGCTACACCTTC. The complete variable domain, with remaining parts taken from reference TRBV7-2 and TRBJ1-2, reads GAGVSQSPSNKVTEKGKDVELRCDPISGHTALYWYRQSLGQGLEFLIYFQGNSAPDKSGLPSDRFSAERTGGSVSTLTIQRTQQEDSAVYLCASSLFQPLANGYTFGSGTRLTVV.

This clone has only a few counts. For the CDR3, the DNA is TGTGCCAGCAGCCCGCCCTTAACAGGATCTAACACTGAAGCTTTCTTT. This gives the protein CASSPPLTGSNTEAFF. The rearrangement uses TRBV7-9 and TRBJ1-1; TRBD1 might be the D (5 bases). This CDR3 spans 16 amino acids. V lost 5 bases to trimming and J lost 2 bases, with 18 bases between them. Germline V gene sequence: CDR1 SEHNR, CDR2 FQNEAQ (reference sequence).

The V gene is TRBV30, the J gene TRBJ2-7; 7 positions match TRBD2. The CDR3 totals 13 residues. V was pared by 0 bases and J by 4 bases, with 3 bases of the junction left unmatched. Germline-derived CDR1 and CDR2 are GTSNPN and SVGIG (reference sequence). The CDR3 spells CAWSVGEGYEQYF. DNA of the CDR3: TGTGCCTGGAGTGTGGGGGAGGGGTACGAGCAGTACTTC.

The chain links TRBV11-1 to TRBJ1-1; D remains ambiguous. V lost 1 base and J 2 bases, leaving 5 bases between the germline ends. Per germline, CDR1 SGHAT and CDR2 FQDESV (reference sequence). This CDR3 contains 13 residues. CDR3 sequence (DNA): TGTGCCAGCAGCTTAGACAGAAACACTGAAGCTTTCTTT. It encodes CASSLDRNTEAFF.

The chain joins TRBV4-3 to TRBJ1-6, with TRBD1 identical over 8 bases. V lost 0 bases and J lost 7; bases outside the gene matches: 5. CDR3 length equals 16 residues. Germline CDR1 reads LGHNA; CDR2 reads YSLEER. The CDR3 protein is CASSQEGGQGNSPLHF. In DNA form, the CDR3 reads TGCGCCAGCAGCCAAGAAGGAGGACAGGGAAATTCACCCCTCCACTTT.

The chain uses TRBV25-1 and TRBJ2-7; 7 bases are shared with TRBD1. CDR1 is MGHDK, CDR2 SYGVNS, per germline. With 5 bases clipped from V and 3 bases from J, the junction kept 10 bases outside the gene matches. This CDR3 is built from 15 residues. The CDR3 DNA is TGTGCCAGCAGTCCCCGGCGACAGGGCGGCTACGAGCAGTACTTC. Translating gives CASSPRRQGGYEQYF.

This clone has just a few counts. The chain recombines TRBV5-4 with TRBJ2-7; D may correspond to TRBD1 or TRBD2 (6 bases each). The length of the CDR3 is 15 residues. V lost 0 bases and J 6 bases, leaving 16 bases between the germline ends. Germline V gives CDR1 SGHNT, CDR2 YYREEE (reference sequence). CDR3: CASSLGGALRVEQYF. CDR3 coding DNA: TGTGCCAGCAGCTTGGGGGGGGCGCTTCGGGTCGAGCAGTACTTC.

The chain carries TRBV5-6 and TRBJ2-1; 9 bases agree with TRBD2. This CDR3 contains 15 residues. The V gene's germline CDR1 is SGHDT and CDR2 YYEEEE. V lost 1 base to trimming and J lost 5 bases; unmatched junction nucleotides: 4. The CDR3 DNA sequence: TGTGCCAGCAGCTTGTTGGCTAGCGGGAACAATGAGCAGTTCTTC. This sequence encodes CASSLLASGNNEQFF.

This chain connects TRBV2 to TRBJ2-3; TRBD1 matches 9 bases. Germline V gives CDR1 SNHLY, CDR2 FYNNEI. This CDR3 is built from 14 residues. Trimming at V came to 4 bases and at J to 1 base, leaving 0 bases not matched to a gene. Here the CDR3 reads CASSGTGGTDTQYF. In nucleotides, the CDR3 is TGTGCCAGCAGTGGGACAGGGGGCACAGATACGCAGTATTTT.